This T cell receptor (beta chain) was recovered during a study of blood T cell repertoires in COVID-19. The overall study: COVID-19 samples, acute and convalescent, were from the United States, Italy and Spain. T cells, B-cell-depleted T cells, or PBMCs provided the cDNA or gDNA that served as material.

Looked up from germline, CDR1 is LNHDA and CDR2 is SQIVND (reference sequence). The CDR3 totals 14 residues. The V and J ends lost 6 bases and 8 bases respectively, with 19 bases between them. In the authors' methods: Reference gene primers were amplified, and this amplification served to estimate nucleated cell counts. Clones were sequenced by immunoSEQ multiplex PCR, and TCRdb holds only the in-frame ones, with some missing. From that table come the V and J calls and clone size; the DNA was used to work out D and trimming. The sample holds around 170,000 clones, under 85% seen once. This TCR derives from a woman between 35 and 50 years old with acute or convalescent COVID-19. Sequencing was carried out using peripheral blood. V is TRBV19 and J is TRBJ1-1; D is perhaps TRBD1 (5 bases). The CDR3 DNA sequence: TGTGCCAGTAGCTGGGGCCCTCCCCGCGTGGAAGCTTTCTTT. Translated: CASSWGPPRVEAFF. Looking up the rest from reference TRBV19 and TRBJ1-1 gives the full variable domain: DGGITQSPKYLFRKEGQNVTLSCEQNLNHDAMYWYRQDPGQGLRLIYYSQIVNDFQKGDIAEGYSVSREKKESFPLTVTSAQKNPTAFYLCASSWGPPRVEAFFGQGTRLTVV.